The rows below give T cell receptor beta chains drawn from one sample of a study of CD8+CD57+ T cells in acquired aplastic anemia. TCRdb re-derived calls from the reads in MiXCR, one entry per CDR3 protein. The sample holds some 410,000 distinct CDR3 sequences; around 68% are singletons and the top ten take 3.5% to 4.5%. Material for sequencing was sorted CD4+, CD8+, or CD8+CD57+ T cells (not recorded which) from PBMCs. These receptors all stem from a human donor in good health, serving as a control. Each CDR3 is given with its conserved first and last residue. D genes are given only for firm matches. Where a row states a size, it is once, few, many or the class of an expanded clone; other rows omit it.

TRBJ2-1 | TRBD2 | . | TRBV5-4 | CASSRHMGLAYNEQFF | TGTGCCAGCAGCCGTCATATGGGACTAGCGTACAATGAGCAGTTCTTC
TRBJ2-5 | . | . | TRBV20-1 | CSASPEKNQYF | TGCAGTGCTAGTCCGGAAAAGAACCAGTACTTC
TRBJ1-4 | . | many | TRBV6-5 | CASSRAPGAGEKLFF | TGTGCCAGCAGCCGGGCACCGGGGGCTGGTGAAAAACTGTTTTTT
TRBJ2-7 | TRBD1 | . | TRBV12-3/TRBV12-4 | CASSATGEYDEQYF | TGTGCCAGCAGCGCTACAGGGGAATACGACGAGCAGTACTTC
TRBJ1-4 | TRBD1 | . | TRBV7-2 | CASIFGQGAGEKLFF | TGTGCCAGCATCTTTGGACAGGGGGCAGGGGAAAAACTGTTTTTT
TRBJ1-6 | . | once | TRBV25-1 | CASSEYNSPLHF | TGTGCCAGCAGTGAATACAATTCACCCCTCCACTTT
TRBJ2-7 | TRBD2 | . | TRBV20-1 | CSARLAGSYYEQYF | TGCAGTGCTAGATTAGCGGGCAGTTACTACGAGCAGTACTTC
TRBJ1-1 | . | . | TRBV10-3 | CAIRDDNAIATAFF | TGTGCCATCAGGGATGACAACGCGATCGCAACAGCTTTCTTT
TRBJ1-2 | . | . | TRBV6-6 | CASREDIRGYGYTF | TGTGCCAGCCGGGAAGACATAAGGGGCTATGGCTACACCTTC
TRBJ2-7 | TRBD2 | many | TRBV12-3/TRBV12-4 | CASSAPFRYSGVQHEQYF | TGTGCCAGCAGTGCCCCCTTTAGATATAGCGGGGTACAACACGAGCAGTACTTC
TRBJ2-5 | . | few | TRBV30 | CAWSVGHQETQYF | TGTGCCTGGAGTGTAGGACATCAAGAGACCCAGTACTTC
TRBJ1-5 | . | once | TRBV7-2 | CASSRSGNQPQHF | TGTGCCAGCAGCAGATCAGGGAATCAGCCCCAGCACTTT
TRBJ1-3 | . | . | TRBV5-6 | CASSLAPGRYSGNTIYF | TGCGCCAGCAGCTTGGCGCCAGGGCGCTACTCTGGAAACACCATATATTTT
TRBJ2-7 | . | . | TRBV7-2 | CASSSPGRGEAFFEQYF | TGTGCCAGCAGCTCTCCGGGACGGGGTGAAGCATTCTTTGAGCAGTACTTC
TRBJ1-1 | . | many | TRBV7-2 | CASSLARPRAEAFF | TGTGCCAGCAGCTTAGCGCGTCCAAGGGCTGAAGCTTTCTTT
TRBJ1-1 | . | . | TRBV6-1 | CATRVGTEAFF | TGTGCCACCAGGGTCGGCACTGAAGCTTTCTTT
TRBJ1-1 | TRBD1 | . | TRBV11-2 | CASSQDRGAGQGIRGTEAFF | TGTGCCAGCAGCCAAGACCGCGGGGCAGGACAGGGTATACGAGGAACTGAAGCCTTCTTT
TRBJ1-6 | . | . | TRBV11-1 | CASRQGERYSQHHF | TGTGCCAGCAGGCAGGGAGAGAGGTATTCACAGCACCACTTT
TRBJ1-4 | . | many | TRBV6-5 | CASGREKLFF | TGTGCCAGCGGGAGAGAAAAACTGTTTTTT
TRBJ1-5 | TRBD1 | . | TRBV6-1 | CASVRRTGSNQPQHF | TGTGCCAGTGTTCGCAGGACAGGGAGCAATCAGCCCCAGCATTTT
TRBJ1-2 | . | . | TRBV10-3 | CAISEVGPLYGYTF | TGTGCCATCAGTGAGGTGGGACCCTTGTATGGCTACACCTTC
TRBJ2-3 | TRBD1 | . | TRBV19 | CASSIGTGGNEQYF | TGTGCCAGTAGTATCGGGACAGGGGGGAATGAGCAGTATTTT
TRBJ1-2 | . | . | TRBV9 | CASSEPRSQHGYGYTF | TGTGCCAGCAGCGAGCCACGTAGCCAGCATGGCTATGGCTACACCTTC
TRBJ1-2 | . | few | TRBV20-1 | CSASDGADYGYTF | TGCAGTGCTAGTGACGGGGCTGACTATGGCTACACCTTC
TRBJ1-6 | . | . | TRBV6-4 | CAISPQSGGANSPLHF | TGTGCCATCAGTCCTCAGTCCGGGGGCGCGAATTCACCCCTCCACTTT
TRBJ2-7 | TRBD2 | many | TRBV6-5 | CASSELAGGSYEQYF | TGTGCCAGCAGCGAACTAGCGGGTGGCTCCTACGAGCAGTACTTC
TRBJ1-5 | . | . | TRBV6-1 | CASSTTVKGNQPQHF | TGTGCCAGCAGTACGACAGTAAAAGGCAATCAGCCCCAGCATTTT
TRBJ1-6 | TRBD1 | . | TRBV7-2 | CASSVAGTGCGTPLHF | TGTGCCAGCAGCGTAGCCGGGACAGGCTGTGGTACACCCCTCCACTTT
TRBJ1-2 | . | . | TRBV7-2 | CASSLGGVSYGYTF | TGTGCCAGCAGCTTAGGAGGGGTCTCATATGGCTACACCTTC
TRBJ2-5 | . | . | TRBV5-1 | CASSLRQGGAGETQYF | TGCGCCAGCAGCTTGCGGCAGGGCGGCGCCGGGGAGACCCAGTACTTC
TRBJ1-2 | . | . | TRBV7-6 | CASSPALGRGDAYTF | TGTGCCAGCAGCCCAGCCCTCGGCAGAGGTGATGCCTACACCTTC
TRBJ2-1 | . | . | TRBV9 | CASSLGENNEQFF | TGTGCCAGCAGTCTGGGAGAGAACAATGAGCAGTTCTTC
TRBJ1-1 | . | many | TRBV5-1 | CASSGTGDGEAFF | TGCGCCAGCAGCGGGACCGGGGACGGTGAAGCTTTCTTT
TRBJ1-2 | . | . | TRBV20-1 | CSASGLVMSNGYTF | TGCAGTGCTAGCGGGCTAGTTATGAGCAATGGCTACACCTTC
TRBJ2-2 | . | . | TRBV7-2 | CASSIARHSGELFF | TGTGCCAGCAGCATCGCTCGGCATAGCGGTGAGCTGTTTTTT
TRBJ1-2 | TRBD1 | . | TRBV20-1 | CSARQGGGENGYTF | TGCAGTGCACGACAGGGGGGGGGAGAGAATGGCTACACCTTC
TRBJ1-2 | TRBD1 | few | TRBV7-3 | CASSLTGGQRLYGYTF | TGTGCCAGCAGCTTAACAGGGGGACAGCGATTATATGGCTACACCTTC
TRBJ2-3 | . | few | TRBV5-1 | CASSSRTSTDTQYF | TGCGCCAGCAGCTCCAGGACTAGCACAGATACGCAGTATTTT
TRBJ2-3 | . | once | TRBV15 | CATSRDVGGGTNDTQYF | TGTGCCACCAGCAGAGACGTAGGGGGTGGAACTAATGATACGCAGTATTTT